A single sample is the source of the 14 T cell receptor beta chains below, sequenced in a study of Ad26.COV2.S vaccination and SARS-CoV-2 variants. TCRdb's copy holds only in-frame clones and misses some; the assay was immunoSEQ multiplex PCR. In the table there are 500,000 or so clones, about 91% of which are singletons. Indicated treatment: about 20 received Ad26.COV2.S at low or high dose, single or two shots; 5 received placebo; per-sample allocation not given. Vaccine and placebo recipients were sampled on day 63 after the first injection. Material: peripheral blood, obtained in a trial of Ad26.COV2.S vaccine versus placebo. These TCRs come from a person aged 18-65 years who received the Ad26.COV2.S COVID-19 vaccine or a placebo.

This chain connects TRBV7-8 to TRBJ1-2, with 7 bases identical to TRBD1. J lost 8 bases, V lost 3 bases, and 9 bases had no gene match. The CDR3 consists of 14 residues. Germline CDR1 and CDR2: SGHVS and FQNEAQ. CDR3 DNA: TGTGCCAGCAGCTTGTCAGGGGGGGCGTGGGGCTACACCTTC. Translating gives CASSLSGGAWGYTF.

The CDR3 region is CASSQGGQGRTEAFF. The CDR3 DNA reads as TGTGCCAGCAGCCAAGGTGGACAGGGAAGGACTGAAGCTTTCTTT. The gene calls are TRBV3-1 (or the pseudogene TRBV3-2) and TRBJ1-1; 8 bases match TRBD1. Germline V gene data show CDR1 as LGHDT and CDR2 as YNNKEL (reference sequence). The trim removed 1 base at V and 5 bases at J, leaving 6 bases unmatched. This CDR3 spans 15 amino acids.

CDR3 protein: CASSLVGTAWETQYF. The CDR3 bases are TGTGCCAGCAGCTTGGTAGGGACAGCGTGGGAGACCCAGTACTTC. J is TRBJ2-5 and V is TRBV5-4; 7 nucleotides line up with TRBD1. This CDR3 is built from 15 residues. Germline assignment: CDR1 SGHNT and CDR2 YYREEE (reference sequence). The trim removed 0 bases at V and 5 bases at J, leaving 7 bases unmatched.

This clone appeared a single time. The gene calls are TRBV5-1 and TRBJ1-3; the match to TRBD1 covers 7 bases. CDR1 SGHRS and CDR2 YFSETQ come from the germline V gene. Germline trimming cut 3 bases from V and 4 bases from J; bases unmatched to any gene: 10. CDR3 length equals 16 residues. CDR3 bases: TGCGCCAGCAGCTGGACCCGACAGGGTACAGGAAACACCATATATTTT. It yields the protein CASSWTRQGTGNTIYF.

This clone was detected a few times. This chain uses TRBV18 with TRBJ1-5; TRBD1 is a possible D gene (6 bases). Looked up from germline, CDR1 is KGHSH and CDR2 is LQKENI. This CDR3 spans 14 amino acids. Trimming shortened V by 6 bases and J by 7 bases, and 16 bases separated the two germline ends. The CDR3 sequence is CASSDSTGPQPQHF. CDR3 DNA: TGTGCCAGCTCGGACTCTACAGGGCCCCAGCCCCAGCATTTT.

The chain recombines TRBV6-5 with TRBJ1-4; D gene uncertain. Germline V gives CDR1 MNHEY, CDR2 SVGAGI. There are 15 residues in the CDR3. Trimming stripped 3 bases from V and 0 bases from J, with 8 bases between. CDR3 sequence: CASSYQTTTNEKLFF. CDR3 nucleotides: TGTGCCAGCAGTTATCAGACCACAACTAATGAAAAACTGTTTTTT.

This rearrangement joins TRBV2 to TRBJ1-1, with 7 bases lining up with TRBD1. V shed 7 bases and J 6 bases; nucleotides not matched to a gene: 11. Germline loops: CDR1 SNHLY, CDR2 FYNNEI. The CDR3 is 14 residues long. CDR3 in DNA: TGTGCCAGCAAGCAAACAGGGGCGAATGCTGAAGCTTTCTTT. The encoded protein is CASKQTGANAEAFF. The complete variable domain, with remaining parts taken from reference TRBV2 and TRBJ1-1, reads EPEVTQTPSHQVTQMGQEVILRCVPISNHLYFYWYRQILGQKVEFLVSFYNNEISEKSEIFDDQFSVERPDGSNFTLKIRSTKLEDSAMYFCASKQTGANAEAFFGQGTRLTVV.

CDR3 loop: CASSLITGEDTQYF. The CDR3 DNA is TGCGCCAGCAGTTTAATTACAGGAGAGGATACGCAGTATTTT. The chain carries TRBV5-1 and TRBJ2-3; a possible D gene is TRBD1 (5 bases). The V end lost 5 bases, the J end lost 6 bases, and 16 bases lay between the germline ends. CDR1 and CDR2 from the germline V gene are SGHRS and YFSETQ. This CDR3 comprises 14 residues.

This chain connects TRBV24-1 to TRBJ2-5, with D perhaps assigned TRBD1 or TRBD2 (5 bases each). Per the germline V gene, CDR1 is KGHDR and CDR2 is SFDVKD. The length of the CDR3 is 14 residues. V lost 4 bases to trimming and J lost 4 bases, with 12 bases between them. CDR3 nucleotides: TGTGCCACCAGTGAAGAGGGGTTGGGAGAGACCCAGTACTTC. Its translation: CATSEEGLGETQYF.

This chain joins TRBV5-1 and TRBJ2-1, with unresolved D. The CDR3 has 14 amino acids. Trimming shortened V by 1 base and J by 10 bases, and 15 bases separated the two germline ends. The V gene's germline CDR1 is SGHRS and CDR2 YFSETQ. CDR3 protein: CASSLLASTNEQFF. The CDR3 bases are TGCGCCAGCAGCTTGCTCGCCTCGACAAACGAGCAGTTCTTC.

This clone was detected only a few times. The rearrangement uses TRBV5-1 and TRBJ2-7; 10 nucleotides agree with TRBD2. Germline assignment: CDR1 SGHRS and CDR2 YFSETQ. CDR3 length: 15 residues. Trimming at V came to 4 bases and at J to 6 bases, leaving 10 bases not matched to a gene. The CDR3 sequence: CASSGSGGPSGEQYF. DNA of the CDR3: TGCGCCAGCAGCGGTAGCGGGGGGCCTTCGGGCGAGCAGTACTTC.

The J gene is TRBJ2-2, the V gene TRBV5-5; TRBD1 matches at 8 bases. This CDR3 has 15 amino acids. Unmatched junction bases numbered 8, after V lost 4 bases and J lost 6 bases. Germline V gene lookup returns CDR1 SGHKS and CDR2 YYEKEE (reference sequence). The CDR3 sequence: CASSPGQVRAGELFF. Written as DNA, the CDR3 is TGTGCCAGCAGCCCGGGACAGGTTCGTGCCGGGGAGCTGTTTTTT.

The genes are TRBV3-1 (or the pseudogene TRBV3-2) and TRBJ1-2; 11 nucleotides agree with TRBD1. This CDR3 is 18 amino acids long. V was clipped by 3 bases and J by 3 bases; unmatched bases: 12. Germline V lookup: CDR1 LGHDT, CDR2 YNNKEL (reference sequence). DNA for the CDR3: TGTGCCAGCAGCCAGGGAGGGACAGGGGGTGGGACTCACTATGGCTACACCTTC. Encoded protein: CASSQGGTGGGTHYGYTF.

The rearrangement joins TRBV7-8 to TRBJ2-1; possibly TRBD2 for D (6 bases). Trimming shortened V by 7 bases and J by 3 bases, and 16 bases separated the two germline ends. There are 15 residues in the CDR3. Germline CDR1 is SGHVS and CDR2 is FQNEAQ. CDR3 sequence: CASTLAGGIYNEQFF. CDR3 nucleotide sequence: TGTGCCAGCACCCTAGCCGGGGGAATCTACAATGAGCAGTTCTTC.